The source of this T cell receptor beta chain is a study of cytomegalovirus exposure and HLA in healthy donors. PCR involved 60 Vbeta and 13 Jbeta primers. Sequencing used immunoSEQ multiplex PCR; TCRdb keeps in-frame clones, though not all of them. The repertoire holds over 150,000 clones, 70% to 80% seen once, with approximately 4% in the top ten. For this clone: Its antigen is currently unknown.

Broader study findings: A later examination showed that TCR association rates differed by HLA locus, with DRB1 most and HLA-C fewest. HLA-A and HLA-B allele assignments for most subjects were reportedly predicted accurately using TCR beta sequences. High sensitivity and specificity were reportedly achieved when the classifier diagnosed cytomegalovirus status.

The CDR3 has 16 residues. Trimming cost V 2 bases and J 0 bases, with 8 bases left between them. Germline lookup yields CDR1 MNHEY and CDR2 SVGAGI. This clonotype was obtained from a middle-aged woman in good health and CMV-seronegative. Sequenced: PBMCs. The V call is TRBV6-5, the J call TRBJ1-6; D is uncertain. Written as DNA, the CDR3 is TGTGCCAGCAGTTACGGCCCCAGCTCCTATAATTCACCCCTCCACTTT. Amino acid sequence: CASSYGPSSYNSPLHF.